The 20 T cell receptor beta chains given below trace back to one sample, sequenced in a study of spatial heterogeneity in lung cancer. As for time point: sample taken at primary tumor resection. Unsorted whole RNA samples from tumor, nontumor lung or frozen PBMC were sequenced. MiXCR was run by TCRdb on the 5' RACE reads, yielding one entry per CDR3 protein. The sample contains about 15,000 distinct CDR3 sequences, approximately 7.5% of which appear only once. The source material was PBMCs, sampled at surgery. These receptors all stem from a female donor with early-stage non-small cell lung cancer.

At least ten counts were recorded for this clonotype. V usage is TRBV6-5 and J usage is TRBJ1-2; no definite D call. Trimming left V 2 bases short and J 3 bases short, with 7 bases between. Germline assignment: CDR1 MNHEY and CDR2 SVGAGI. The CDR3 totals 13 residues. CDR3 residues: CASSYRVDYGYTF. The DNA for the CDR3 is TGTGCCAGCAGTTACAGGGTCGACTATGGCTACACCTTC.

In this sample, this clonotype turned up many times. This chain links TRBV4-2 with TRBJ2-5, with 12 positions matching TRBD2. Germline V CDR1 and CDR2: LGHNA, YNFKEQ. The CDR3 has 18 amino acids. After removal of 3 bases from V and 4 bases from J, the junction contained 12 bases not matched to a gene. The CDR3 spells CASSHQARGLAGSETQYF. As DNA, the CDR3 is TGTGCCAGCAGCCATCAAGCCAGAGGACTAGCGGGGTCAGAGACCCAGTACTTC.

The genes are TRBV29-1 and TRBJ2-7; a possible D gene is TRBD1 (7 bases). Germline assignment: CDR1 SQVTM and CDR2 ANQGSEA. The CDR3 has 13 residues. V was clipped by 6 bases and J by 7 bases, with 19 bases between them. In DNA form, the CDR3 reads TGCAGCGTGATCGAAGGGGGCGCGGGGGAGCAGTACTTC. Protein: CSVIEGGAGEQYF.

This clonotype was observed a few times. V gene TRBV29-1 combines with J gene TRBJ2-1; 12 nucleotides line up with TRBD2. The CDR3 loop spans 15 amino acids. Germline V gives CDR1 SQVTM, CDR2 ANQGSEA. After removal of 7 bases from V and 5 bases from J, the junction contained 9 bases not matched to a gene. The DNA for the CDR3 is TGCAGCGCCGAAGGACTAGCGGGACTACACAATGAGCAGTTCTTC. This codes for CSAEGLAGLHNEQFF.

This clonotype has only a few counts. This sequence joins TRBV20-1 and TRBJ2-3; a weak D match, TRBD2 (6 bases). V was cut by 8 bases and J by 0 bases, with 15 bases left in between. From germline, CDR1 is DFQATT and CDR2 SNEGSKA (reference sequence). CDR3 length equals 14 residues. The DNA for the CDR3 is TGCAGTCAACTAGCTCCGTCTAGCACAGATACGCAGTATTTT. This sequence encodes CSQLAPSSTDTQYF.

This clonotype has at least ten counts. This chain links TRBV7-2 with TRBJ2-5, with no clear D. V was cut by 0 bases and J by 1 base, with 0 bases left in between. The CDR3 contains 12 residues. Germline V lookup: CDR1 SGHTA, CDR2 FQGNSA. CDR3 bases: TGTGCCAGCAGCTTAGCCCAAGAGACCCAGTACTTC. Amino acid sequence: CASSLAQETQYF.

At least ten counts were recorded for this clonotype. This rearrangement joins TRBV28 to TRBJ1-5; maybe TRBD1 (5 bases). The CDR3 spans 12 residues. Germline CDR1 and CDR2: MDHEN and SYDVKM. V was cut by 2 bases and J by 7 bases, with 6 bases left in between. The CDR3 DNA follows: TGTGCCAGCAGTTTAGGGGGACAGCCCCAGCATTTT. It encodes CASSLGGQPQHF.

This clonotype occurred many times. J is TRBJ1-5 and V is TRBV28; 7 positions agree with TRBD1. In germline, CDR1 is MDHEN, CDR2 SYDVKM. The CDR3 has 16 residues. Trimming removed 7 bases from V and 4 bases from J; junction bases left unmatched: 13. The DNA of the CDR3 is TGTGCCAGCAATTCGAGACAGGGTACCCCAAATCAGCCCCAGCATTTT. Protein sequence: CASNSRQGTPNQPQHF.

The chain recombines TRBV2 with TRBJ1-2; D is perhaps TRBD1 (6 bases). Trimming left V 10 bases short and J 3 bases short, with 21 bases between. Germline CDR1 is SNHLY and CDR2 is FYNNEI. The CDR3 has 15 residues. The CDR3 DNA reads as TGTGCCATTATCCCCCCCGGCAGGGGTCACTATGGCTACACCTTC. It specifies CAIIPPGRGHYGYTF.

This clonotype was seen at least ten times. The chain has TRBV2 and TRBJ2-3; 8 bases line up with TRBD2. The J segment lost 11 bases and the V segment lost 5 bases, leaving 3 bases of the junction unmatched. Germline CDR1 SNHLY, CDR2 FYNNEI. The length of the CDR3 is 11 residues. CDR3 sequence reads: CASSLAGGQYF. CDR3 coding DNA: TGTGCCAGCAGTCTCGCGGGGGGGCAGTATTTT.

V is TRBV5-1 and J is TRBJ2-7; 8 bases map to TRBD2. V lost 0 bases, J lost 6 bases, and 8 bases stayed unmatched. CDR1 is SGHRS and CDR2 is YFSETQ in the germline V gene. This CDR3 has 15 residues. CDR3 nucleotide sequence: TGCGCCAGCAGCTTGGACGGCGGGAGGACTCTCGAGCAGTACTTC. This gives the protein CASSLDGGRTLEQYF.

In this sample, this clonotype turned up many times. CDR3 protein: CASSYPAPPTSEQYF. The CDR3 DNA sequence: TGTGCCAGCAGTTACCCCGCCCCTCCCACTAGCGAGCAGTACTTC. V is TRBV12-3 or TRBV12-4 and J is TRBJ2-7; D is perhaps TRBD2 (5 bases). Trimming took off 4 bases at V and 6 bases at J, with 19 bases between the two ends. CDR3 length: 15 amino acids.

This clonotype was detected many times. The rearrangement joins TRBV2 to TRBJ1-5, with D possibly TRBD1 on 5 matching bases. Deletions cut 3 bases from V and 6 bases from J, with 6 bases between. Germline V gene lookup returns CDR1 SNHLY and CDR2 FYNNEI. The CDR3 is made up of 12 amino acids. DNA of the CDR3: TGTGCCAGCAGTGACGGGGGTCAGCCCCAGCATTTT. This codes for CASSDGGQPQHF.

This clonotype was seen ten or more times. The V and J genes are TRBV5-1 and TRBJ1-5; no firm D call. Germline V lookup: CDR1 SGHRS, CDR2 YFSETQ. Trimming pared 4 bases from V and 6 bases from J, leaving 11 bases between. The CDR3 spans 13 residues. The CDR3 sequence: CASSLTMGQPQHF. CDR3 coding DNA: TGCGCCAGCAGCCTCACCATGGGTCAGCCCCAGCATTTT.

Judged by abundance, this clonotype is medium-sized (0.01 to 0.1%). This chain connects TRBV7-8 to TRBJ2-7; D might be TRBD1 (6 bases). In germline, CDR1 is SGHVS, CDR2 FQNEAQ. V lost 4 bases, J lost 1 base, and 14 bases lay in between. The CDR3 length is 15 residues. This CDR3 is CASSYRTVNSYEQYF. CDR3 DNA: TGTGCCAGCAGCTACCGGACAGTCAATTCCTACGAGCAGTACTTC.

This clonotype was detected ten times or more. The rearrangement uses TRBV14 and TRBJ2-5; unclear D gene. Germline V gene sequence: CDR1 SGHDN, CDR2 FVKESK. CDR3 length: 11 amino acids. Trimming removed 4 bases from V and 4 bases from J, with 4 bases in between. The CDR3 DNA is TGTGCCAGCAGCCTTGCAGAGACCCAGTACTTC. Translated: CASSLAETQYF.

This clonotype has only a few counts. V usage is TRBV7-3 and J usage is TRBJ1-3, with D possibly matching TRBD1 (6 bases). CDR1 and CDR2 from the germline V gene are SGHTA and FQGTGA. The V gene lost 1 base and the J gene lost 6 bases, with 16 bases spanning the gap. The CDR3 consists of 16 residues. The CDR3 DNA reads TGTGCCAGCAGCTTAAGTCGGACAGTTAAACTAAACACCATATATTTT. The encoded protein is CASSLSRTVKLNTIYF.

This clonotype was picked up many times. The chain couples TRBV20-1 to TRBJ2-7, with 12 bases fitting TRBD2. With V trimmed by 2 bases and J by 3 bases, 11 bases remained unmatched. CDR1 DFQATT and CDR2 SNEGSKA come from the germline V gene (reference sequence). The CDR3 sequence is 17 residues long. The CDR3 sequence: CSARTVTSGGYRYEQYF. The CDR3 bases are TGCAGTGCTAGAACTGTGACTAGCGGGGGTTATCGCTACGAGCAGTACTTC.

The rearrangement uses TRBV29-1 and TRBJ2-3, with D possibly matching TRBD2 (5 bases). The ends were cut back, 4 bases at V and 8 bases at J, with 13 bases in the middle. CDR3 length: 12 residues. CDR1 is SQVTM and CDR2 is ANQGSEA in the germline V gene. The CDR3 here is CSVVVNGGTQYF. The CDR3 coding sequence is TGCAGCGTTGTGGTCAACGGAGGTACGCAGTATTTT.

This clonotype was detected many times. The chain joins TRBV4-3 to TRBJ1-1, with D possibly TRBD1 on 6 matching bases. The CDR3 runs to 15 residues. Trimming took 4 bases from V and 4 from J, leaving 16 bases between them. Germline CDR1 LGHNA, CDR2 YSLEER. The CDR3 reads CASSPRLDSFTEAFF. In DNA form, the CDR3 reads TGCGCCAGCAGCCCACGATTGGACAGCTTCACTGAAGCTTTCTTT.